One sample yielded the 22 T cell receptor beta chains listed below, sequenced in a study of blood T cells in healthy people across ages. Together with a sample-barcoded 5' primer, a J-beta primer mix was included in a second PCR lasting 7 to 11 cycles. TCRdb passed the 5' RACE reads through MiXCR, listing each CDR3 protein once. The data contain roughly 790,000 distinct CDR3 sequences, around 40% of them singletons. Material: blood. The receptor source for this set is a woman aged 55-69 years in good health.

The chain couples TRBV24-1 to TRBJ2-5; TRBD2 agrees at 9 bases. V shed 9 bases, J shed 11 bases, and the junction held 24 bases outside the gene matches. Germline V gene sequence: CDR1 KGHDR, CDR2 SFDVKD. The CDR3 loop spans 17 amino acids. CDR3 amino acids: CATQAGASGTPFDEQYF. CDR3 coding DNA: TGTGCCACCCAGGCCGGGGCTAGCGGGACTCCCTTCGATGAGCAGTACTTC.

This chain uses TRBV5-6 with TRBJ2-7, with D unclear. V lost 2 bases to trimming and J lost 4 bases, with 7 bases between them. The CDR3 sequence is 12 residues long. Germline lookup yields CDR1 SGHDT and CDR2 YYEEEE. The CDR3 loop reads CASSFDGYEQYF. CDR3 bases: TGTGCCAGCAGCTTCGATGGGTACGAGCAGTACTTC.

The chain combines TRBV20-1 with TRBJ2-5; TRBD2 is a possible D gene (6 bases). TRBJ2-7 explains the end of the DNA better; the J call may be wrong. This CDR3 comprises 12 residues. Germline loops: CDR1 DFQATT, CDR2 SNEGSKA (reference sequence). CDR3 in DNA: TGCAGTGCTCCCTTCGGGGGACACGAGCAGTACTTC. Protein: CSAPFGGHEQYF.

The rearrangement uses TRBV18 and TRBJ2-7; D uncertain. This CDR3 is built from 13 residues. CDR1 and CDR2 (germline): KGHSH, LQKENI. V was clipped by 2 bases and J by 2 bases, with 7 bases between them. The CDR3 loop reads CASSPWQPYEQYF. CDR3 sequence (DNA): TGTGCCAGCTCACCATGGCAACCCTACGAGCAGTACTTC.

The chain links TRBV6-5 to TRBJ1-2; D gene uncertain. Germline CDR1 reads MNHEY; CDR2 reads SVGAGI. Between the trimmed V and J ends, which lost 6 bases and 1 base, there was a span of 12 bases. CDR3 size: 14 residues. The CDR3 loop is CASRLDGSNYGYTF. Here the CDR3 DNA reads TGTGCCAGCAGACTCGACGGGAGTAACTATGGCTACACCTTC.

This clonotype was counted once. The chain uses TRBV11-2 and TRBJ2-2, with D hard to call. Trimming took 0 bases from V and 4 from J, leaving 6 bases between them. Germline loops: CDR1 SGHAT, CDR2 FQNNGV. The CDR3 has 14 amino acids. DNA of the CDR3: TGTGCCAGCAGCTTAGAGCCGGGCACCGGGGAGCTGTTTTTT. Protein sequence: CASSLEPGTGELFF.

This clonotype was counted only a few times. The V gene is TRBV5-1, the J gene TRBJ2-3; 12 bases line up with TRBD1. This CDR3 spans 16 amino acids. CDR1 and CDR2 from the germline V gene are SGHRS and YFSETQ. V shed 6 bases and J 3 bases; nucleotides not matched to a gene: 8. CDR3 in amino acids: CASNAGQGARTDTQYF. CDR3 in DNA: TGCGCCAGCAATGCGGGACAGGGGGCGAGGACAGATACGCAGTATTTT.

In the case of this clonotype: A much more abundant neighbour one base away suggests this may be a read error. The CDR3 DNA sequence: TGCGCCAGCAGCAGTCCGGGGACTAGCGCCCGACGGCTTTTCTCCTACGAGCAGTACTTC. It is translated as CASSSPGTSARRLFSYEQYF. The chain uses TRBV5-1 and TRBJ2-7; 10 nucleotides match TRBD2. V shed 4 bases and J 0 bases; nucleotides not matched to a gene: 19. Per the germline V gene, CDR1 is SGHRS and CDR2 is YFSETQ. The CDR3 loop spans 20 amino acids.

The CDR3 reads CASSYSWGYGYTF. The CDR3 nucleotides read TGTGCCAGCAGTTACTCGTGGGGCTATGGCTACACCTTC. The chain couples TRBV6-5 to TRBJ1-2; D unclear. V was cut by 0 bases and J by 4 bases, with 6 bases left in between. CDR1 MNHEY and CDR2 SVGAGI come from the germline V gene. The CDR3 is 13 residues long.

The CDR3 sequence: CASSEGSQPQHF. For the CDR3, the DNA is TGTGCCAGCAGTGAAGGGAGTCAGCCCCAGCATTTT. The chain joins TRBV25-1 to TRBJ1-5; D is ambiguous. The CDR3 runs 12 residues. CDR1 MGHDK and CDR2 SYGVNS come from the germline V gene. V was shortened by 2 bases and J by 6 bases, with 5 bases between the two germline ends.

There are a few counts of this clonotype. The chain has TRBV10-3 and TRBJ2-7; tentatively, D is TRBD1 or TRBD2 (6 bases each). The V and J ends lost 3 bases and 2 bases respectively, with 11 bases between them. This CDR3 spans 14 amino acids. CDR1 is ENHRY, CDR2 SYGVKD, per germline. Here the CDR3 reads CAISDGGRPYEQYF. Written as DNA, the CDR3 is TGTGCCATCAGTGATGGGGGGCGCCCCTACGAGCAGTACTTC.

This clonotype turned up a few times. This rearrangement joins TRBV6-5 to TRBJ1-5; weak D call: TRBD1 (6 bases). Germline V CDR1 and CDR2: MNHEY, SVGAGI. This CDR3 region has 14 residues. The ends were cut back, 6 bases at V and 5 bases at J, with 14 bases in the middle. As DNA, the CDR3 is TGTGCCAGCAGACCACAGGGATCTCATCAGCCCCAGCATTTT. Translated: CASRPQGSHQPQHF.

This chain connects TRBV9 to TRBJ2-3; 7 bases agree with TRBD2. J gave up 0 bases and V 2 bases, and 21 bases lay outside the gene matches. CDR3 size: 21 residues. Germline V gene sequence: CDR1 SGDLS, CDR2 YYNGEE. The CDR3 region has the DNA TGTGCCAGCAGCGTCTCCGGGGGGAACGACCTATTCCCTATGAGCACAGATACGCAGTATTTT. This gives the protein CASSVSGGNDLFPMSTDTQYF.

V is TRBV21-1 and J is TRBJ2-5; TRBD2, the D gene given by the table, was not confirmed from the DNA. TRBV21-1 is a documented pseudogene. This CDR3 is built from 16 residues. The CDR3 DNA sequence: TGCGCCAGCAGCAGCCCAAGAGCGGGAGCTGGTAATGAGCAGTACTTC. Amino acid sequence: CASSSPRAGAGNEQYF.

The genes are TRBV28 and TRBJ2-5, with 11 nucleotides matching TRBD2. This CDR3 comprises 16 residues. The J segment lost 4 bases and the V segment lost 4 bases, leaving 8 bases of the junction unmatched. CDR1 is MDHEN and CDR2 is SYDVKM in the germline V gene. CDR3 DNA: TGTGCCAGCAGTTCAAATAGCGGGGGGGCTTTAGAGACCCAGTACTTC. This translates into CASSSNSGGALETQYF. The variable domain in full, completed from reference TRBV28 and TRBJ2-5, reads DVKVTQSSRYLVKRTGEKVFLECVQDMDHENMFWYRQDPGLGLRLIYFSYDVKMKEKGDIPEGYSVSREKKERFSLILESASTNQTSMYLCASSSNSGGALETQYFGPGTRLLVL.

The genes are TRBV6-1 and TRBJ2-3, with D tentatively TRBD2 (5 bases). The CDR3 extends over 13 amino acids. The V gene's germline CDR1 is MNHNS and CDR2 SASEGT. Trimming removed 2 bases at V and 11 bases at J, with 14 bases between. CDR3 bases: TGTGCCAGCAGTGAACAGACTATTGGTGTGCAGTATTTT. Translation gives CASSEQTIGVQYF.

This clonotype occurred many times. The gene calls are TRBV4-2 and TRBJ2-1; 9 nucleotides line up with TRBD2. The CDR3 runs 16 residues. V trimming: 2 bases; J trimming: 9 bases; junction bases outside the gene matches: 11. Germline CDR1 reads LGHNA; CDR2 reads YNFKEQ. The CDR3 protein is CASSQNGGGAFGEQFF. CDR3 bases: TGTGCCAGCAGCCAAAATGGCGGGGGGGCTTTTGGTGAGCAGTTCTTC.

In its sample, this clonotype was seen a few times. The chain carries TRBV2 and TRBJ2-7; the D is unclear. Per germline, CDR1 SNHLY and CDR2 FYNNEI. V dropped 2 bases and J dropped 2 bases, with 4 bases sitting between them. This CDR3 comprises 12 residues. The CDR3 DNA sequence: TGTGCCAGCAGTGAACAGCCCTACGAGCAGTACTTC. Amino acids: CASSEQPYEQYF.

This clonotype was found once. The rearrangement links TRBV7-2 to TRBJ1-1, with D possibly being TRBD1 (5 bases). Germline loops: CDR1 SGHTA, CDR2 FQGNSA. The CDR3 spans 14 residues. V was cut by 2 bases and J by 3 bases, with 10 bases left in between. DNA of the CDR3: TGTGCCAGCAGCTTATTGGGGACCTACACTGAAGCTTTCTTT. This sequence encodes CASSLLGTYTEAFF.

This clonotype was detected a few times. The V and J genes are TRBV12-3 or TRBV12-4 and TRBJ1-2; no firm D call. The V end lost 3 bases, the J end lost 5 bases, and 19 bases lay between the germline ends. There are 16 residues in the CDR3. The CDR3 DNA reads as TGTGCCAGCAGTTTCACCAACAACTTATATTCTTATGGCTACACCTTC. Residues: CASSFTNNLYSYGYTF.

The rearrangement links TRBV20-1 to TRBJ2-3; tentative D call: TRBD2 (7 bases). V dropped 1 base and J dropped 4 bases, with 12 bases sitting between them. CDR1 is DFQATT, CDR2 SNEGSKA, per germline (reference sequence). The CDR3 extends over 14 amino acids. CDR3 protein: CSARVPGGPDTQYF. CDR3 nucleotides: TGCAGTGCTAGAGTGCCGGGGGGCCCAGATACGCAGTATTTT.

CDR3 DNA: TGCAGTGCTAGAGGGACACAAAGGACAGCCACAGATACGCAGTATTTT. Translated, it gives CSARGTQRTATDTQYF. The rearrangement uses TRBV20-1 and TRBJ2-3, with D possibly TRBD1 on 6 matching bases. Germline V lookup: CDR1 DFQATT, CDR2 SNEGSKA (reference sequence). There are 16 residues in the CDR3. Between the trimmed V and J ends, which lost 1 base and 2 bases, there was a span of 16 bases.